Below, one T cell receptor (beta chain) is given with its context. Its cognate antigen is unknown. This specimen belongs to a study of CD8 T cells in ankylosing spondylitis. It was by quantitative 5'-RACE with molecular barcodes that TCR beta libraries were made. TCRdb recomputed calls from the 5' RACE reads with MiXCR, one row per CDR3 protein. The sample holds about 33,000 distinct CDR3 sequences, roughly 11% seen once. Whole-study results and caveats: Reactive arthritis synovial fluid and blood previously showed some of these motif variants. Apparently characteristic of ankylosing spondylitis blood was a TCR beta motif (about 8 highly homologous variants). Disease-linked clones reportedly showed significant enrichment in matched ankylosing spondylitis synovial fluid.

V shed 6 bases, J shed 4 bases, and the junction held 21 bases outside the gene matches. Germline CDR1 reads MNHEY; CDR2 reads SVGEGT. The CDR3 totals 19 residues. This TCR came from a male donor with ankylosing spondylitis. What was sequenced was synovial fluid, either unsorted or a sorted T cell fraction (not recorded which). This chain uses TRBV6-2 or TRBV6-3 with TRBJ2-5; TRBD2 aligns across 9 bases. The CDR3 spells CASSPGVAGVRRISETQYF. For the CDR3, the DNA is TGTGCCAGCAGCCCCGGGGTAGCGGGAGTGCGGCGAATTTCAGAGACCCAGTACTTC.